This TCR beta chain was retrieved from a study of T cells in Graves' hyperthyroidism and ophthalmopathy. Study background: Upon initial diagnosis and before any treatment, peripheral blood was collected.

Worth noting for this clonotype: The antigen is not known.

Uncontrolled infections, other autoimmune diseases, pregnancy or lactation led to exclusion of patients. CDR1 is ENHRY, CDR2 SYGVKD, per germline. The CDR3 runs 12 residues. V gave up 6 bases and J gave up 12 bases; unmatched junction bases: 10. General study points: In validation, the model predicted ophthalmopathy. These predictions came a median approximately 5.9 months before onset. Blood samples included most of the expanded thyroid clonotypes exceeding 0.001.

Using RNA transcripts as the source, TCR beta CDR3 regions were amplified. An initial round of RT-PCR targeting the TCR CDR3 relied on the HTBI primer set. Each CDR3 protein is one row after TCRdb ran MiXCR on the multiplex PCR reads. The repertoire consists of about 640,000 distinct CDR3 sequences, with roughly 20% occurring once and the leading ten covering 34%. Material for sequencing was blood. The source is a man under 40 with Graves' ophthalmopathy. This chain uses TRBV10-3 with TRBJ1-1; 7 bases agree with TRBD1. The CDR3 spells CAISEGARSSFF. DNA for the CDR3: TGTGCCATCAGCGAGGGGGCCCGATCATCTTTCTTT.